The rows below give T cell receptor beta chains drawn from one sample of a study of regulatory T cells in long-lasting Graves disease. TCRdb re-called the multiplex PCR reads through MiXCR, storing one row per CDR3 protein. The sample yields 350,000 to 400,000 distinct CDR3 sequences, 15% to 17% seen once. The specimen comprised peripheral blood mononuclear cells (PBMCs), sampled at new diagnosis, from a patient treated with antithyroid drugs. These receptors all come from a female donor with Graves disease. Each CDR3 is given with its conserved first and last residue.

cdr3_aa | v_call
CSARPSGGVSSYNEQFF | TRBV20-1
CASRKQGSRETQYF | TRBV12-3/TRBV12-4
CASSGEAYNEQFF | TRBV6-4
CASSLAGQRGRPLYQETQYF | TRBV12-3/TRBV12-4
CASSLQLGVQETQYF | TRBV7-2
CASSLVPMNTEAFF | TRBV11-1
CASRKRQGTEETQYF | TRBV2
CASSLDRANEKLFF | TRBV5-1
CATSDVDRGSYNEQFF | TRBV24-1
CASRGNGANVLTF | TRBV27
CASSSEQSTQETQYF | TRBV5-1
CSASLNNEQFF | TRBV20-1
CASSLSVGADTQYF | TRBV11-2
CASSKDRDEQYF | TRBV27
CSEGGRGTEAFF | TRBV29-1
CASSATRDGGYTF | TRBV6-1
CSARETGTGYGYTF | TRBV20-1
CASNPGDSINNEQFF | TRBV10-1
CASGAVADGNTIYF | TRBV3-1
CSAEPSREKLFF | TRBV20-1
CASSLAGRSTGELFF | TRBV5-5
CATSSPPRAEAFF | TRBV15
CASNYDRVGTEAFF | TRBV19
CASSPPGRTRDYEQYF | TRBV6-1
CASSDQGYIHEQYF | TRBV7-2
CASSRDREFTEAFF | TRBV19
CASSVSGVNEKLFF | TRBV9
CASSHRGQQNYGYTF | TRBV28
CAWSGTGSLADTQYF | TRBV30
CASSLSEADEQYF | TRBV27
CACSGDGTTNEKLFF | TRBV7-2
CAISEAADTQYF | TRBV10-3
CASSFAVVGTVTNTEAFF | TRBV7-9
CASISKQHDNEQSF | TRBV6-2/TRBV6-3
CASRGGDGAFPGANVLTF | TRBV27
CASSHPRPGGRIHEQYF | TRBV28
CASSLDQGGVYNEQFF | TRBV11-2